This T cell receptor beta chain was identified during a study of cytotoxic CD8 clonotypes in ibrutinib-treated CLL. TCRdb's table, derived via immunoSEQ multiplex PCR, lists solely in-frame clones and lacks some. The repertoire holds 70,000 to 85,000 clones, with over 75% as singletons. With 3 bases clipped from V and 7 bases from J, the junction kept 6 bases outside the gene matches. The germline V gene has CDR1 KGHSH and CDR2 LQKENI. CDR3 length: 15 amino acids. The material was PBMCs, obtained at disease progression, from a patient treated with ibrutinib. The clonotype originates from a human donor with chronic lymphocytic leukemia. The genes are TRBV18 and TRBJ2-1; the match to TRBD1 covers 10 bases. The CDR3 loop reads CASSPRDRGGNEQFF. DNA of the CDR3: TGTGCCAGCTCACCCCGGGACAGGGGTGGAAATGAGCAGTTCTTC. Combining the CDR3 with reference TRBV18 and TRBJ2-1 gives the whole variable domain NAGVMQNPRHLVRRRGQEARLRCSPMKGHSHVYWYRQLPEEGLKFMVYLQKENIIDESGMPKERFSAEFPKEGPSILRIQQVVRGDSAAYFCASSPRDRGGNEQFFGPGTRLTVL.